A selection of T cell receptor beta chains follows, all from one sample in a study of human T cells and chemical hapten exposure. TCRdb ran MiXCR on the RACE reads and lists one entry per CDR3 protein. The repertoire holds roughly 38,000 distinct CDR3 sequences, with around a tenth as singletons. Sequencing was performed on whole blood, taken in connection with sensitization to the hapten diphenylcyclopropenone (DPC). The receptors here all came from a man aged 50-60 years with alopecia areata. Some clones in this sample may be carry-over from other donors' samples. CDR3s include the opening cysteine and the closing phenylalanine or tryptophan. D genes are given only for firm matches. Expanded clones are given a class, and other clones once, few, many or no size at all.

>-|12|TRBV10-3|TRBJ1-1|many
TGTGCCATCAGCAGGGCCAACACTGAAGCTTTCTTT
CAISRANTEAFF
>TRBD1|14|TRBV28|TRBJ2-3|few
TGTGCCAGCAGAGTACAGGGGGTCCCAGATACGCAGTATTTT
CASRVQGVPDTQYF
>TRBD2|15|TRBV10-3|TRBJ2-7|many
TGTGCCATCAGGCCCGGACTAGCGGGAGTGAACGAGCAGTACTTC
CAIRPGLAGVNEQYF
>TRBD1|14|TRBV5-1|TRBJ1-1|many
TGCGCCAGCAGCCCAGGACAGGGTATCACTGAAGCTTTCTTT
CASSPGQGITEAFF
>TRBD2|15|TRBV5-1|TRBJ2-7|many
TGCGCCAGCAGCCCGGGGGGACTGCGGTCCTACGAGCAGTACTTC
CASSPGGLRSYEQYF
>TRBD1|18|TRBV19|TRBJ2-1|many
TGTGCCAGTACCCCGGGACAGGCTCTACTCCGGCCCTACAATGAGCAGTTCTTC
CASTPGQALLRPYNEQFF
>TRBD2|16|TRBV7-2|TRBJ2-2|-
TGTGCCAGCAGCTCCGAGACTAGCGGGATGACCGGGGAGCTGTTTTTT
CASSSETSGMTGELFF
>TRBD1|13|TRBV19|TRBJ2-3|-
TGTGCCAGTCGAGGGGGCGCAGGGGATACGCAGTATTTT
CASRGGAGDTQYF
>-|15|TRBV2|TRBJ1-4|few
TGTGCCAGCATAGGGCAGAGTGCAACTAATGAAAAACTGTTTTTT
CASIGQSATNEKLFF
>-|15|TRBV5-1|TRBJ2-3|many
TGCGCCAGCAGCTTGGTCCCAGGGGTTACAGATACGCAGTATTTT
CASSLVPGVTDTQYF
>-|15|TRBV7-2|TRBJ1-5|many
TGTGCCAGCAGCTTAGAGGGACTAGGCAATCAGCCCCAGCATTTT
CASSLEGLGNQPQHF
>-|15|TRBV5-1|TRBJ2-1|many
TGCGCCAGCAGCAGGGGGGACGTGGGATACAATGAGCAGTTCTTC
CASSRGDVGYNEQFF
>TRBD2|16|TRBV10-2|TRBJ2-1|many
TGCGCCAGCAGTGAGACTAGCGGGATCATCTACAATGAGCAGTTCTTC
CASSETSGIIYNEQFF
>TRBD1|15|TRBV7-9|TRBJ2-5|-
TGTGCCAGCAGCTTAGCCGGACAGGCTCAAGAGACCCAGTACTTC
CASSLAGQAQETQYF
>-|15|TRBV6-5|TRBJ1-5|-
TGTGCCAGCAGAAGGGGGGGAAATAGCAATCAGCCCCAGCATTTT
CASRRGGNSNQPQHF
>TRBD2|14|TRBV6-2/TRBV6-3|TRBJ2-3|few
TGTGCCAGCAACTCCGGGACTATTACAGATACGCAGTATTTT
CASNSGTITDTQYF
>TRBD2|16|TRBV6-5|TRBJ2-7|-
TGTGCCAGCAGTTCCTCCGTGACTAGCGGAACCTACGAGCAGTACTTC
CASSSSVTSGTYEQYF
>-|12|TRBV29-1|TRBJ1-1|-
TGCAGCGGTGGAATGGAGAACACTGAAGCTTTCTTT
CSGGMENTEAFF
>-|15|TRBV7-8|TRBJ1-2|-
TGTGCCAGCAGCCCCCATTTCGCGGAGGACTATGGCTACACCTTC
CASSPHFAEDYGYTF
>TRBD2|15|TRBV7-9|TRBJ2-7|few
TGTGCCAGCAGCCGGCGCCTAGCGGGAGCCTACGAGCAGTACTTC
CASSRRLAGAYEQYF
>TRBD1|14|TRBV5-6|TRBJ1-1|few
TGTGCCAGCAGCCCGGACAGGGGGAAAACTGAAGCTTTCTTT
CASSPDRGKTEAFF
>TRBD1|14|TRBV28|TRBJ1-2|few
TGTGCCAGCAGTTTAGGGACAGGGGACTATGGCTACACCTTC
CASSLGTGDYGYTF
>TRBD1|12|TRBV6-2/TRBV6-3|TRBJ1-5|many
TGTGCCAGTACAGGGGTAGGTGAGCCCCAGCATTTT
CASTGVGEPQHF
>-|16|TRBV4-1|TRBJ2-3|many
TGCGCCAGCAGCCAAGATTACCAGCGGGCCACAGATACGCAGTATTTT
CASSQDYQRATDTQYF
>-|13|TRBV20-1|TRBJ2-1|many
TGCAGTGCTAGCGGGCTAAGGTTCAATGAGCAGTTCTTC
CSASGLRFNEQFF
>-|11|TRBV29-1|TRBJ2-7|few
TGCAGCGTTGTTATCGGGTACGAGCAGTACTTC
CSVVIGYEQYF
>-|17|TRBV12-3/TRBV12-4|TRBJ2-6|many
TGTGCCAGCAGCCCGATATACACCCTCTCTGGGGCCAACGTCCTGACTTTC
CASSPIYTLSGANVLTF
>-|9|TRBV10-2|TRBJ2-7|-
TGCGCCAGCTCCTACGAGCAGTACTTC
CASSYEQYF
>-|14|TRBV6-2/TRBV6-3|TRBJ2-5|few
TGTGCCAGCTCCGTTGGGGGCAACCAAGAGACCCAGTACTTC
CASSVGGNQETQYF
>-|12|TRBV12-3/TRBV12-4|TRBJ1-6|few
TGTGCCAGCGGGCCCGGCGGTTCACCCCTCCACTTT
CASGPGGSPLHF
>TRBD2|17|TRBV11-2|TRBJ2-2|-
TGTGCCAGCAGCTTAGAAGGTCGGCTAGCGGTAACCGGGGAGCTGTTTTTT
CASSLEGRLAVTGELFF
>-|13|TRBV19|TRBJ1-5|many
TGTGCCAGTAGTATCGAATTTAGCCGACCCCAGCATTTT
CASSIEFSRPQHF
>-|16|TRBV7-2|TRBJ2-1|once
TGTGCCGGCAGCTTAGACCCCTGGGGGAATAACAATGAGCAGTTCTTC
CAGSLDPWGNNNEQFF
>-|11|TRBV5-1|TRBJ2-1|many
TGCGCCAGCAGCTTGGGCAATGAGCAGTTCTTC
CASSLGNEQFF
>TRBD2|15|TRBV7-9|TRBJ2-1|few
TGTGCCAGCAGCGTGGGACTAGCGGTCTACAATGAGCAGTTCTTC
CASSVGLAVYNEQFF
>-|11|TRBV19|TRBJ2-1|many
TGTGCCACCTCGACAGTCGGCGAGCAGTTCTTC
CATSTVGEQFF
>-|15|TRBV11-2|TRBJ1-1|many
TGTGCCAGCAGCTTAGATCCAGGGCCGAACACTGAAGCTTTCTTT
CASSLDPGPNTEAFF